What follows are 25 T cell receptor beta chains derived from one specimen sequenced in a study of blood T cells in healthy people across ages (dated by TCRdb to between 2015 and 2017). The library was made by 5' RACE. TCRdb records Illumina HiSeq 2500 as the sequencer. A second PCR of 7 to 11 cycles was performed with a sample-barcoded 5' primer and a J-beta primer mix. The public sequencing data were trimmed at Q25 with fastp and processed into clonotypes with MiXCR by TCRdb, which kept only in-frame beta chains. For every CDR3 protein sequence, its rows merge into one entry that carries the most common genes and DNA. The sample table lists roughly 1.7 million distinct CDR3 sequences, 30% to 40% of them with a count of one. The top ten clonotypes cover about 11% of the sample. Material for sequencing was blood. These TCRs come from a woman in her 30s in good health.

CDR3 sequence (DNA): TGCAGTGCAACAGGGTTCGCTGAAGCTTTCTTT. It translates to CSATGFAEAFF. V gene TRBV20-1 combines with J gene TRBJ1-1, with D perhaps TRBD1 (6 bases). This CDR3 contains 11 residues. Trimming cost V 6 bases and J 6 bases, with 11 bases left between them. Germline-derived CDR1 and CDR2 are DFQATT and SNEGSKA (reference sequence).

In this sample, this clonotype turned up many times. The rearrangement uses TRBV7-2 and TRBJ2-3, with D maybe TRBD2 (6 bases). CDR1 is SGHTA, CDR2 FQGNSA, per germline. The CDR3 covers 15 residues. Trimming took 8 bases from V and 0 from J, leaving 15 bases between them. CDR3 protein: CASSPRGRSTDTQYF. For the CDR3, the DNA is TGTGCCAGCTCACCACGGGGGAGAAGCACAGATACGCAGTATTTT. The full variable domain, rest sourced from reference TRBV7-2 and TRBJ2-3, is GAGVSQSPSNKVTEKGKDVELRCDPISGHTALYWYRQSLGQGLEFLIYFQGNSAPDKSGLPSDRFSAERTGGSVSTLTIQRTQQEDSAVYLCASSPRGRSTDTQYFGPGTRLTVL.

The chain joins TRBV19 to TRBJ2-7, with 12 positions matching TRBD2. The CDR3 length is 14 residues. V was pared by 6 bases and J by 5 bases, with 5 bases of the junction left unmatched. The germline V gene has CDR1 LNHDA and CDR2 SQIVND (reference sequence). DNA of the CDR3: TGTGCCAGTAGAGGACTAGCGGGAAGGGACGAGCAGTACTTC. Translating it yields CASRGLAGRDEQYF.

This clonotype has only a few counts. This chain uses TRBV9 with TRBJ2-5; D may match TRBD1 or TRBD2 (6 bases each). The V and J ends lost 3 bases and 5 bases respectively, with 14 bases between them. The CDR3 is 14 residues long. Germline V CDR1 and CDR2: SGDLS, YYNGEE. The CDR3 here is CASSGAGGGETQYF. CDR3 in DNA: TGTGCCAGCAGCGGGGCAGGAGGGGGTGAGACCCAGTACTTC.

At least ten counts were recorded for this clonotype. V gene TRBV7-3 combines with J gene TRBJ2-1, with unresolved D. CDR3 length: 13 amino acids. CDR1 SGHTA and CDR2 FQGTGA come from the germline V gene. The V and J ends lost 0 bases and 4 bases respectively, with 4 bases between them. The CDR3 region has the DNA TGTGCCAGCAGCTTAACGTTTTACAATGAGCAGTTCTTC. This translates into CASSLTFYNEQFF.

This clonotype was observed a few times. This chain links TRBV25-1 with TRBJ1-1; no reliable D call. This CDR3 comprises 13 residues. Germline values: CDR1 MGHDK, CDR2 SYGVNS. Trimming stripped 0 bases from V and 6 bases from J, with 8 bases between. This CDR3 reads CASSEYLGSEAFF. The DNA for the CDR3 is TGTGCCAGCAGTGAATATTTAGGGTCTGAAGCTTTCTTT.

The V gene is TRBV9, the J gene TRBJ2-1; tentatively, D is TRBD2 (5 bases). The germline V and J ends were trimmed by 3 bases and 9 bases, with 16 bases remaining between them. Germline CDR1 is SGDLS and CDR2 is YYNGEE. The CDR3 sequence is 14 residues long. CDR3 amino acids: CASSGPRASSEQFF. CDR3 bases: TGTGCCAGCAGCGGCCCCCGGGCTAGCAGTGAGCAGTTCTTC.

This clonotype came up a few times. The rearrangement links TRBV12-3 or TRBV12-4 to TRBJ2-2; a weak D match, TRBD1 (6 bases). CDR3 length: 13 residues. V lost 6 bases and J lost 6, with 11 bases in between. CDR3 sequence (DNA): TGTGCCAGCAGGGGTACAGGGTCCGGGGAGCTGTTTTTT. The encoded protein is CASRGTGSGELFF.

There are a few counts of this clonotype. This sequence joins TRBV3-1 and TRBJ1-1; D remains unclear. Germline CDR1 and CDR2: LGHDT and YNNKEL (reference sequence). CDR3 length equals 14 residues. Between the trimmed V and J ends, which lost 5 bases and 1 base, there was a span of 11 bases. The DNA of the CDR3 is TGTGCCAGCAGCACCCGGTGGGGGAACACTGAAGCTTTCTTT. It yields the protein CASSTRWGNTEAFF.

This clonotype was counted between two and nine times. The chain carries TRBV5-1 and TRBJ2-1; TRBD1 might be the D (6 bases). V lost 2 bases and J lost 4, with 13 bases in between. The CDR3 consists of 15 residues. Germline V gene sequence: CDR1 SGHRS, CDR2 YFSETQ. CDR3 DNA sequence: TGCGCCAGCAGCTTAGGACAGACGAGATACAATGAGCAGTTCTTC. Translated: CASSLGQTRYNEQFF.

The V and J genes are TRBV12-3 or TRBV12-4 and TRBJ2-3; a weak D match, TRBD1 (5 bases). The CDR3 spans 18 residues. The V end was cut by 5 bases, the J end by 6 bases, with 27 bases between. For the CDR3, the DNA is TGTGCCAGCAGTGCCGGTTTAGGCAGGGTGATGGTGGTGGATACGCAGTATTTT. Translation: CASSAGLGRVMVVDTQYF.

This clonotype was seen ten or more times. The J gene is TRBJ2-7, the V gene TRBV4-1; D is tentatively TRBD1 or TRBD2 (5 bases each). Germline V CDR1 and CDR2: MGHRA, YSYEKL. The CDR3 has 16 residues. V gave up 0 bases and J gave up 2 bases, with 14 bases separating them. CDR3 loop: CASSQDAASRAYEQYF. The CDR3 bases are TGCGCCAGCAGCCAAGATGCGGCTAGCAGGGCCTACGAGCAGTACTTC.

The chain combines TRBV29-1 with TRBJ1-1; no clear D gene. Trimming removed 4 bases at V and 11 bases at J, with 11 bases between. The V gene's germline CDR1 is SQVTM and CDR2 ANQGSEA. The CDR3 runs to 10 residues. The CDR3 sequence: CSVVPAMAFF. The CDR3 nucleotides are TGCAGCGTTGTCCCGGCGATGGCTTTCTTT.

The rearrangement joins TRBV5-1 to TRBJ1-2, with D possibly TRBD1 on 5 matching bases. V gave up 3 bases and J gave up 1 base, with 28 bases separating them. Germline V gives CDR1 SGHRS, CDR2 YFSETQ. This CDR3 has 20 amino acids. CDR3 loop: CASSSTPRGKGTYLNYGYTF. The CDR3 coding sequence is TGCGCCAGCAGCTCAACCCCACGTGGGAAGGGGACTTACCTTAACTATGGCTACACCTTC.

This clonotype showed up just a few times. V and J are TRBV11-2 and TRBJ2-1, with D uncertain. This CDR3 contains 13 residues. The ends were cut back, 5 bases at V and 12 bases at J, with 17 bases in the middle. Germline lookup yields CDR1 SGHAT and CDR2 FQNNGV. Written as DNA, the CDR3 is TGTGCCAGCAGCGCCGCCCGGGCCTTGGGGCAGTTCTTC. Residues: CASSAARALGQFF.

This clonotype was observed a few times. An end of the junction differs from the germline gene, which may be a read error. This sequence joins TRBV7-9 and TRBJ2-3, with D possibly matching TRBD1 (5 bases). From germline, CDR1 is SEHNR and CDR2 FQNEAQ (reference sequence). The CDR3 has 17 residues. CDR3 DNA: TGTGCCAGCGGCTTAACCTCGCAGGGATACTTCACAGATACGCAGTATTTT. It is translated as CASGLTSQGYFTDTQYF.

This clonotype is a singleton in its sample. CDR3 amino acids: CASSPIGQLKLYGYTF. CDR3 bases: TGTGCCAGCAGCCCCATCGGACAACTAAAGCTATATGGCTACACCTTC. The gene calls are TRBV3-1 and TRBJ1-2, with D possibly matching TRBD1 (5 bases). CDR1 LGHDT and CDR2 YNNKEL come from the germline V gene (reference sequence). V lost 4 bases to trimming and J lost 5 bases, with 20 bases between them. The CDR3 is 16 amino acids.

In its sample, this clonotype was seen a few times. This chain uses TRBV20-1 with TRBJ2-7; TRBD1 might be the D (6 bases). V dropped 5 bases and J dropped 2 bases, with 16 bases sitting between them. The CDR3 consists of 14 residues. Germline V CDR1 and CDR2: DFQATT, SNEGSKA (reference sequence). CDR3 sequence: CSASNGQRPYEQYF. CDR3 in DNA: TGCAGTGCTTCGAATGGACAGAGACCCTACGAGCAGTACTTC.

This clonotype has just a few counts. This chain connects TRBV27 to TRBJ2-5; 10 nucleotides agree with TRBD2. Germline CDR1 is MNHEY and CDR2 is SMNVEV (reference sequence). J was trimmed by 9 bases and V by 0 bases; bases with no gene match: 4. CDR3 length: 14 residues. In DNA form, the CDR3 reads TGTGCCAGCAGTTTATCTGCGAGCGGGGGGGCCCAGTACTTC. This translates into CASSLSASGGAQYF.

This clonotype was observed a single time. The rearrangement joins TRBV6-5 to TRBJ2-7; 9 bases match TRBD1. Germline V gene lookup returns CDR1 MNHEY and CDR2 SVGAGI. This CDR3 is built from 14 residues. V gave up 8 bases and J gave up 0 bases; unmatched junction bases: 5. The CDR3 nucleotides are TGTGCCAGCGGTCGGACAGGGGACTCCTACGAGCAGTACTTC. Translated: CASGRTGDSYEQYF.

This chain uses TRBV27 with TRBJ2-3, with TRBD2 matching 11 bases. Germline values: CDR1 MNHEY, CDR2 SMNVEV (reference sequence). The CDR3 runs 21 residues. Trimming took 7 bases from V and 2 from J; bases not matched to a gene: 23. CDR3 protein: CASKSISPGLAVSVPTDTQYF. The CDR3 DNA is TGTGCCAGCAAGTCTATTAGTCCGGGACTAGCGGTCTCGGTGCCCACAGATACGCAGTATTTT.

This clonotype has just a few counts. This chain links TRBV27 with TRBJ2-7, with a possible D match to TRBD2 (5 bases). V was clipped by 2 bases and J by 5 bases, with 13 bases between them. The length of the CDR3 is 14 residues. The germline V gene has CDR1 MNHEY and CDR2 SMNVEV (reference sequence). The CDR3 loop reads CASSLGGRWNEQYF. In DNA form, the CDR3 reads TGTGCCAGCAGTTTAGGCGGGCGTTGGAACGAGCAGTACTTC.

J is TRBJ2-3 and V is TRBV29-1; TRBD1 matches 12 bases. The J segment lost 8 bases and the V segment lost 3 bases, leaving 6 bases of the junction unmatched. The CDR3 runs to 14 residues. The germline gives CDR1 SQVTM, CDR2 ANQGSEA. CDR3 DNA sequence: TGCAGCGTTGAGGGGACAGGGGGCCTCGGTACGCAGTATTTT. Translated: CSVEGTGGLGTQYF.

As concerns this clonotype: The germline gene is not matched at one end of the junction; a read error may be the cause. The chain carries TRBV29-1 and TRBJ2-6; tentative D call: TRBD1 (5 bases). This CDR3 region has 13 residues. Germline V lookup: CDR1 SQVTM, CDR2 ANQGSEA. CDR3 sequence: CSVRDDGAKVRTF. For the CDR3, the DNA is TGCAGCGTTCGTGATGATGGGGCCAAGGTCCGGACTTTC.

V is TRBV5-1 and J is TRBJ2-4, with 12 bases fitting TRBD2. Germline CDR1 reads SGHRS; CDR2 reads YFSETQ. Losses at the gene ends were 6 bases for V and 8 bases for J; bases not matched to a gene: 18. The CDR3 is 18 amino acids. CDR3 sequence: CASTIPAASGRVRHIQYF. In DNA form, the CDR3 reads TGCGCCAGCACCATTCCGGCGGCTAGCGGGAGGGTTCGACACATTCAGTACTTC.